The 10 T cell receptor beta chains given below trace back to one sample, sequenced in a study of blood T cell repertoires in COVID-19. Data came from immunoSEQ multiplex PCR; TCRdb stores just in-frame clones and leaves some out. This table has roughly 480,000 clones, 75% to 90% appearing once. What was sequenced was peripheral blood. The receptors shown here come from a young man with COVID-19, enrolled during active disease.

The CDR3 nucleotides read TGTGCCACCAGCAGAGATCGAGACTCTGGAAACACCATATATTTT. This sequence encodes CATSRDRDSGNTIYF. J is TRBJ1-3 and V is TRBV15; D remains ambiguous. From germline, CDR1 is LNHNV and CDR2 YYDKDF (reference sequence). The CDR3 length is 15 residues. Trimming pared 0 bases from V and 0 bases from J, leaving 6 bases between.

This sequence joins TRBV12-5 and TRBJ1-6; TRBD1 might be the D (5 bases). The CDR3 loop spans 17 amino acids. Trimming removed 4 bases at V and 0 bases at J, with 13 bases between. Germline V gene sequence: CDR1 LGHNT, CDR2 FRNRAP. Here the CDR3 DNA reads TGTGCTAGTGGTTCATGGACAAGGAGCTCCTATAATTCACCCCTCCACTTT. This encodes CASGSWTRSSYNSPLHF.

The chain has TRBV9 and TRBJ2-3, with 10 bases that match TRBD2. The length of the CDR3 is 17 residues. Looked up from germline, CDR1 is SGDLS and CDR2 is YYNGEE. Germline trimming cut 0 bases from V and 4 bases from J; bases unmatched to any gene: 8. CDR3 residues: CASSVVGSGRAADTQYF. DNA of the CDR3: TGTGCCAGCAGCGTAGTGGGAAGCGGGAGGGCCGCAGATACGCAGTATTTT.

CDR3 amino acids: CASRLAGSSYEQYF. For the CDR3, the DNA is TGTGCCAGCAGACTAGCGGGGAGCTCCTACGAGCAGTACTTC. The chain links TRBV27 to TRBJ2-7; 10 bases line up with TRBD2. The CDR3 is 14 amino acids. Germline CDR1 and CDR2: MNHEY and SMNVEV (reference sequence). Trimming cost V 6 bases and J 0 bases; bases outside gene matches: 2.

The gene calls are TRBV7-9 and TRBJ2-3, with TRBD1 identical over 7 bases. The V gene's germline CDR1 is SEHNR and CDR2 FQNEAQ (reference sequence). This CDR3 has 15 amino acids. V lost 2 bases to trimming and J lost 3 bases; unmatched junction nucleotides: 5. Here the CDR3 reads CASSLQQGNTDTQYF. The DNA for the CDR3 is TGTGCCAGCAGCTTACAACAGGGGAATACAGATACGCAGTATTTT.

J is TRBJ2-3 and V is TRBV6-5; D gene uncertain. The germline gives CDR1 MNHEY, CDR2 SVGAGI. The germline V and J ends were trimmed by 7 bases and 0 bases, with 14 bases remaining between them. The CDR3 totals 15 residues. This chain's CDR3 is CASTPQSPSTDTQYF. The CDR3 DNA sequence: TGTGCCAGCACCCCCCAGTCCCCTAGCACAGATACGCAGTATTTT.

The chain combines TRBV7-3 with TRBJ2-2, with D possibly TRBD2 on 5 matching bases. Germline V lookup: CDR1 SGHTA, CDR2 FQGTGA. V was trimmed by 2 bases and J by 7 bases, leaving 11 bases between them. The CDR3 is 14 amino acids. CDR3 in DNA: TGTGCCAGCAGCTTACGGGGTTTTGACGGGGAGCTGTTTTTT. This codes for CASSLRGFDGELFF.

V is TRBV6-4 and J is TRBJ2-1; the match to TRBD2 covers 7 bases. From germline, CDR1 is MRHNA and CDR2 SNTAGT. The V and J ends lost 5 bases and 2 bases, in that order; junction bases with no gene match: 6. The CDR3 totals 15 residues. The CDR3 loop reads CASSPSSGAYNEQFF. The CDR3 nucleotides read TGTGCCAGCAGTCCTTCTAGCGGAGCCTACAATGAGCAGTTCTTC.

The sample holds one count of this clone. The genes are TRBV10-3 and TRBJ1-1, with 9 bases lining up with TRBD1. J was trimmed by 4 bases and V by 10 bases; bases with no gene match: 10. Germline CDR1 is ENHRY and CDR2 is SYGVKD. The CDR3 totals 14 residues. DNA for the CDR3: TGTGCCAGTAGACAGGGGGGGGATTCCACTGAAGCTTTCTTT. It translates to CASRQGGDSTEAFF.

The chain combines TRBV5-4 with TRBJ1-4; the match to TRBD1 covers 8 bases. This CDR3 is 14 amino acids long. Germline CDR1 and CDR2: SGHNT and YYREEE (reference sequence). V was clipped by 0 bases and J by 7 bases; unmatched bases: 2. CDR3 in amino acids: CASSLAGGSEKLFF. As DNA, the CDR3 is TGTGCCAGCAGCTTGGCAGGGGGCAGTGAAAAACTGTTTTTT.